A selection of T cell receptor beta chains follows, all from one sample in a study of blood T cells in healthy people across ages. TCRdb called the 5' RACE reads again in MiXCR, with one record for every CDR3 protein. The table shows 750,000 to 950,000 distinct CDR3 sequences, with 53% occurring only once. The sequencing sample was made of blood. The receptor source for this set is a man older than 75 in good health. The CDR3 runs from the conserved cysteine through the conserved F or W. A D gene is named only where the DNA matches it firmly. Not every row has a clone size; where given, it reads once, few, many or a size class.

TRBV6-5	NA	TRBJ2-2	NA	TGTGCCAGCAGTTATGTAGGTTACACCGGGGAGCTGTTTTTT	CASSYVGYTGELFF
TRBV7-2	NA	TRBJ1-2	NA	TGTGCCAGCAGCTTAGCCATGACGGGCTATGGCTACACCTTC	CASSLAMTGYGYTF
TRBV7-9	NA	TRBJ2-1	TRBD2	TGTGCCAGCAGCTTCACTAGCGGGATGGGGGGGGCGCAGTTCTTC	CASSFTSGMGGAQFF
TRBV15	NA	TRBJ2-7	TRBD2	TGTGCCACCAGCAGAGTTGCCGGGACTAGCGGGGCCTACGAGCAGTACTTC	CATSRVAGTSGAYEQYF
TRBV11-2	NA	TRBJ1-2	TRBD1	TGTGCCAGCAGCTTAGGCGGACAGGGTTGGCCTAACTATGGCTACACCTTC	CASSLGGQGWPNYGYTF
TRBV10-3	few	TRBJ2-5	NA	TGTGCCATCAGTGAGCGGGGACAGACCCAGTACTTC	CAISERGQTQYF
TRBV29-1	NA	TRBJ2-7	NA	TGCAGCGGGCGGGATCCCAACAGGGATGAGCAGTACTTC	CSGRDPNRDEQYF
TRBV28	NA	TRBJ2-5	NA	TGTGCCAGCAGGCCAGCCCCGCCCTTGAGGGAGACCCAGTACTTC	CASRPAPPLRETQYF
TRBV6-2/TRBV6-3	many	TRBJ2-7	NA	TGTGCCAGCAGTTACTTCCAGGTTTACGAGCAGTACTTC	CASSYFQVYEQYF
TRBV20-1	NA	TRBJ2-7	TRBD2	TGCAGTGCTTACTCTAATAGCGGGAGGGACTACGAGCAGTACTTC	CSAYSNSGRDYEQYF
TRBV4-1	NA	TRBJ2-3	NA	TGCGCCAGCAGCCAAGTCGAGGACCACAGATACGCGTATTTT	CASSQVEDHRYAYF